The entry below describes one T cell receptor (beta chain). Its antigen is unidentified. This sample is drawn from a study of T cell responses to AZD1222 COVID-19 vaccine. Overall study context: Whether given at about 4 or about 12 weeks, second doses were pooled. Study-wide points: A rise in Spike-specific TCR breadth and depth followed two AZD1222 doses. Spike was spanned by vaccine-associated CD4 TCRs, which were dominant at 160-218 and 743-854.

The assay was immunoSEQ multiplex PCR, and TCRdb's table has in-frame clones only and misses some. The sample contains 100,000 to 150,000 clones, about 90% of which appear only once. The CDR3 totals 15 residues. Trimming removed 3 bases from V and 3 bases from J; junction bases left unmatched: 7. Germline V CDR1 and CDR2: SGHRS, YFSETQ. This receptor was taken from an adult in good health. The V and J genes are TRBV5-1 and TRBJ2-7; 9 bases match TRBD2. This specimen was peripheral blood, taken on day 0 of AZD1222 vaccination. The CDR3 is CASSSAGTSSYEQYF. The CDR3 region has the DNA TGCGCCAGCAGCTCGGCTGGGACTAGCAGCTACGAGCAGTACTTC.